This T cell receptor beta chain was observed in a study of regulatory T cells in long-lasting Graves disease. Germline CDR1 GTSNPN, CDR2 SVGIG (reference sequence). Deletions cut 4 bases from V and 12 bases from J, with 19 bases between. The CDR3 length is 13 residues. In building TCR beta libraries, iRepertoire HTBI primers were used together with Arm-PCR of CDR3 regions. MiXCR, applied by TCRdb to the multiplex PCR reads, yields one record per CDR3 protein. The sample includes roughly 400,000 distinct CDR3 sequences, around 15% seen only once; the top ten take under 30%. This clonotype has ten or more counts. The antigen is undetermined. The time point here: newly diagnosed GD, antithyroid drugs for less than 3 months. There was RNA extracted from PBMCs, and the TCR library was made from it. Points from the study as a whole: Under persistent disease, TRBV28, TRBJ1-2 and TRBJ2-5 were used preferentially.

These data also formed part of another study, on T cells in Graves' hyperthyroidism and ophthalmopathy.

This receptor was taken from a woman younger than 35 with Graves disease. Sample: peripheral blood mononuclear cells (PBMCs), taken at new diagnosis, from a patient treated with antithyroid drugs. This chain links TRBV30 with TRBJ2-1, with D unclear. CDR3 sequence: CAWTTNKRYPQFF. The CDR3 DNA reads as TGTGCCTGGACCACAAACAAGAGGTACCCGCAGTTCTTC.